The TCR beta chain under discussion was sequenced for a study of cytomegalovirus exposure and HLA in healthy donors. Amplification used 60 Vbeta primers and 13 Jbeta primers. The repertoire was sequenced with immunoSEQ multiplex PCR; TCRdb's copy has only in-frame clones and lacks some. Here the sample table reports roughly 150,000 clones. V was shortened by 6 bases and J by 2 bases, with 8 bases between the two germline ends. Germline assignment: CDR1 SNHLY and CDR2 FYNNEI. The CDR3 consists of 12 residues. Sequenced material: PBMCs. The V call is TRBV2, the J call TRBJ2-7, with D perhaps matching TRBD1 (6 bases). The source is a woman in her forties or fifties in good health and CMV-seronegative. CDR3 in DNA: TGTGCCAGCAGACGGACAGCCTACGAGCAGTACTTC. It specifies CASRRTAYEQYF.